The rows below give T cell receptor beta chains drawn from one sample of a study of T cell repertoires in cytomegalovirus infection. TCRdb processed the reads anew with MiXCR; each CDR3 protein has one entry. Of 450,000 to 650,000 distinct CDR3 sequences in the sample, 40% were seen once. The antigens of these receptors remain unknown. The material sequenced was cultured PBMCs, taken from culture after CMV antigen stimulation. Receptor source: a human donor in good health (CMV status not recorded). Some clones in this sample may be carry-over from other donors' samples. Each CDR3 is given with its conserved first and last residue. A D gene is named only where the DNA matches it firmly. For some rows the clone size is stated as once, few or many, or as a class when expanded; others skip it.

len	v_gene	j_gene	d_gene	abundance	CDR3aa	CDR3nt
16	TRBV5-6	TRBJ1-6	.	few	CASSPRTGSGNSPLHF	TGTGCCAGCAGCCCTCGCACAGGGAGTGGAAATTCACCCCTCCACTTT
14	TRBV19	TRBJ1-2	.	few	CASTTGWANYGYTF	TGTGCCAGTACCACAGGTTGGGCTAACTATGGCTACACCTTC
16	TRBV7-8	TRBJ1-5	TRBD1	many	CASSLAGPGQRQPQHF	TGTGCCAGCAGCTTAGCTGGTCCGGGACAGCGTCAGCCCCAGCATTTT
15	TRBV7-2	TRBJ1-3	.	many	CASSLQGLSGNTIYF	TGTGCCAGCAGCTTACAGGGCCTCTCTGGAAACACCATATATTTT
14	TRBV10-3	TRBJ2-1	TRBD1	.	CAISSGTGSDEQFF	TGTGCCATCAGTTCCGGGACAGGGTCGGATGAGCAGTTCTTC
15	TRBV7-2	TRBJ2-3	TRBD2	once	CASSGSGGYVDTQYF	TGTGCCAGCAGCGGTAGCGGGGGCTATGTAGATACGCAGTATTTT
13	TRBV7-8	TRBJ2-1	.	.	CASRPPYYNEQFF	TGTGCCAGCAGGCCCCCCTACTACAATGAGCAGTTCTTC
14	TRBV27	TRBJ1-4	.	.	CASITGDATEKLFF	TGTGCCAGCATTACGGGGGACGCTACGGAAAAACTGTTTTTT
16	TRBV15	TRBJ2-1	TRBD2	few	CATSRPGTRGSHEQFF	TGTGCCACCAGCAGACCCGGGACTAGGGGCTCCCATGAGCAGTTCTTC
17	TRBV27	TRBJ2-5	.	.	CASSLFPQGRGQETQYF	TGTGCCAGCAGTTTATTCCCTCAGGGGCGGGGGCAAGAGACCCAGTACTTC
11	TRBV7-2	TRBJ2-7	.	.	CASTLAYEQYF	TGTGCCAGCACTTTGGCCTACGAGCAGTACTTC
15	TRBV10-2	TRBJ2-7	.	.	CASSEKRGGGDEQYF	TGCGCCAGCAGTGAGAAGCGAGGGGGAGGCGACGAGCAGTACTTC
18	TRBV27	TRBJ2-3	TRBD2	.	CASSPPGLAGVGTDTQYF	TGTGCCAGCAGTCCCCCGGGACTAGCGGGAGTTGGCACAGATACGCAGTATTTT
13	TRBV7-2	TRBJ1-2	TRBD1	few	CASSPGQGRDYTF	TGTGCCAGCAGCCCCGGACAGGGAAGGGACTACACCTTC
14	TRBV7-9	TRBJ2-1	.	.	CASSLRGKYNEQFF	TGTGCCAGCAGCCTTCGGGGGAAATACAATGAGCAGTTCTTC
14	TRBV10-3	TRBJ2-7	.	.	CAISESTRRYEQYF	TGTGCCATCAGTGAGTCTACAAGACGCTACGAGCAGTACTTC
17	TRBV7-8	TRBJ2-1	TRBD2	.	CASSLFGAGGATWEQFF	TGTGCCAGCAGCTTATTTGGGGCCGGGGGGGCCACATGGGAGCAGTTCTTC
14	TRBV12-3/TRBV12-4	TRBJ1-5	TRBD1	few	CASSLTGGDGPQHF	TGTGCCAGCAGTTTGACAGGGGGTGATGGGCCCCAGCATTTT
17	TRBV7-8	TRBJ1-4	.	.	CASASGGVYRGNEKLFF	TGTGCCAGCGCCTCGGGTGGGGTTTATCGCGGTAATGAAAAACTGTTTTTT
15	TRBV7-8	TRBJ2-7	TRBD1	few	CASSLSGTGGNEQYF	TGTGCCAGCAGCTTGAGTGGGACAGGGGGCAACGAGCAGTACTTC
16	TRBV7-9	TRBJ1-1	TRBD1	.	CASGYRGRRGNTEAFF	TGTGCCAGCGGATATAGGGGGCGCAGGGGGAACACTGAAGCTTTCTTT
13	TRBV27	TRBJ1-3	.	.	CASSPLTGNTIYF	TGTGCCAGCAGTCCCCTCACTGGAAACACCATATATTTT
18	TRBV4-1	TRBJ2-4	.	.	CASSQGTAWGIAKNIQYF	TGCGCCAGCAGCCAGGGGACGGCGTGGGGAATAGCCAAAAACATTCAGTACTTC
15	TRBV20-1	TRBJ2-7	TRBD1	.	CSASKGDRVAYEQYF	TGCAGTGCTAGTAAGGGGGACAGGGTGGCCTACGAGCAGTACTTC
12	TRBV11-2	TRBJ1-2	.	few	CASSLYRDGYTF	TGTGCCAGCAGCTTATATCGGGACGGCTACACCTTC
18	TRBV7-2	TRBJ2-3	TRBD2	many	CASSFRGLAGGGGDTQYF	TGTGCCAGCAGCTTCAGGGGACTAGCGGGAGGGGGGGGAGATACGCAGTATTTT
14	TRBV2	TRBJ1-1	.	.	CASSTQRANTEAFF	TGTGCCAGCAGCACACAGAGGGCGAACACTGAAGCTTTCTTT